This T cell receptor beta chain emerged from a study of CD8 T cells in ankylosing spondylitis. Each TCR beta library was made by quantitative 5'-RACE that incorporated molecular barcodes. MiXCR, run by TCRdb on the 5' RACE reads, gives a single entry per CDR3 protein. The table shows 30,000 to 45,000 distinct CDR3 sequences, with 10% to 15% occurring only once. Specimen: synovial fluid, either unsorted or a sorted T cell fraction (not recorded which). The sequence derives from a male donor with ankylosing spondylitis.

CDR3 sequence reads: CASSHFPVNYEQYF. Written as DNA, the CDR3 is TGTGCCAGCAGCCACTTTCCAGTAAACTACGAGCAGTACTTC. The chain links TRBV14 to TRBJ2-7; D unresolved. This CDR3 spans 14 amino acids. The V gene's germline CDR1 is SGHDN and CDR2 FVKESK. V was cut by 3 bases and J by 3 bases, with 12 bases left in between.